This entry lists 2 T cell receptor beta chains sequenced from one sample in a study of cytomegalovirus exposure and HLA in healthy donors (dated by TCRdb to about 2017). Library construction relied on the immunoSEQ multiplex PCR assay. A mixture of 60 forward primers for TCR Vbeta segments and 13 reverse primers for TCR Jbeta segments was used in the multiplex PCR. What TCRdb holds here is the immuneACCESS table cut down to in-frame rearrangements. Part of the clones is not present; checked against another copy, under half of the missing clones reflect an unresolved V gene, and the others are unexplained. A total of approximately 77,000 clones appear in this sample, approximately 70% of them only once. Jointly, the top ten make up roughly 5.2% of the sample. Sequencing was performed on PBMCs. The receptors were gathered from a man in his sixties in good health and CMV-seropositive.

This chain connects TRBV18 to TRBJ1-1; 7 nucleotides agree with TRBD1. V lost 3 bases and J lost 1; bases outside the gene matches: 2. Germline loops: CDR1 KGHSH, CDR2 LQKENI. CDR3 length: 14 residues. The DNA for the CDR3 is TGTGCCAGCTCACCGACAGGGACGAACACTGAAGCTTTCTTT. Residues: CASSPTGTNTEAFF.

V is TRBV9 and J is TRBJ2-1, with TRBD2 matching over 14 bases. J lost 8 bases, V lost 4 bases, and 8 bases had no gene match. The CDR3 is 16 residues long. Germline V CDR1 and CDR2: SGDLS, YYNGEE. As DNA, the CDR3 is TGTGCCAGCAGCCCCAGACTAGCGGGGGGGCAAGATGAGCAGTTCTTC. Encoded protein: CASSPRLAGGQDEQFF.